The entry below describes one T cell receptor (beta chain). No antigen is known for it. The data are from a study of CD8 T cells in Susac syndrome. Study findings and constraints: The authors acknowledged that the study's TCR sequencing and HLA analysis involved relatively few individuals.

Germline values: CDR1 MNHNY, CDR2 SVGAGI (reference sequence). The CDR3 loop spans 14 amino acids. J lost 5 bases, V lost 2 bases, and 5 bases had no gene match. TCR beta sequences were obtained from blood CD8+ and CD4+ T cells. TEMRA cells were FACS-enriched and CD8+ and CD4+ T cells negatively isolated. When the RNA was reverse transcribed, random hexamers were used with an input of roughly 0.5 to 1 ug. With immunoSEQ multiplex PCR, TCR beta CDR3 was amplified across 54 Vbeta and 13 Jbeta. Via MiXCR, TCRdb re-called the immunoSEQ multiplex PCR reads, giving one row per CDR3 protein. The sample comprises over 350,000 distinct CDR3 sequences, more than 80% of which are singletons, and approximately 0.12% rests with the top ten.

The sample was CD8+ T cells from PBMCs. The clonotype comes from a human donor with multiple sclerosis. The chain is built from TRBV6-6 and TRBJ1-1; 7 bases are a match to TRBD1. The CDR3 nucleotides are TGTGCCAGCAGTTACACGACAGGGAGGACTGAAGCTTTCTTT. Protein sequence: CASSYTTGRTEAFF.